The TCR beta chain described here comes from a study of T cell repertoires in cytomegalovirus infection. The sample holds a few counts of this clonotype. What it binds is unknown. An end of the junction does not agree with germline; a read error may underlie this. TCRdb redid the calling of the reads with MiXCR, one entry per CDR3 protein. The profile covers roughly 120,000 distinct CDR3 sequences, with around 9.1% appearing a single time and around 33% taken by the ten largest. This CDR3 is 14 amino acids long. Germline lookup yields CDR1 SGHVS and CDR2 FNYEAQ. V usage is TRBV7-6 and J usage is TRBJ2-3; the D call may be TRBD1 or TRBD2 (5 bases each). The sequence was obtained from a human donor in good health (CMV status not recorded). Some clones in this sample may be carry-over from other donors' samples. The sequenced sample consisted of PBMCs, sequenced either directly or after in vitro stimulation (not recorded which). CDR3 coding DNA: TGTGCTAGCAGCCCTCGGGGCGTCTTGGGTACGCAGTATTTT. Residues: CASSPRGVLGTQYF.